These T cell receptor beta chains were read from a single sample in a study of cytomegalovirus exposure and HLA in healthy donors. The assay was immunoSEQ multiplex PCR, and TCRdb's table has in-frame clones only and misses some. Of some 140,000 clones listed, 77% were seen once; the top ten hold 2% to 2.5%. The specimen was PBMCs. These receptors were taken from a man younger than 40 in good health and CMV-seronegative. The conserved cysteine and the conserved F or W are not part of the CDR3 here. A D gene is named only where the DNA matches it firmly.

v_gene,len,d_gene,CDR3aa
TRBV2,11,-,ASTPLVQETQY
TRBV4-2,15,TRBD2,ASSQVLAGGTSYEQY
TRBV6-1,12,-,ASSGAIFPYGYT
TRBV5-1,13,-,ASSLASTTYNEQF
TRBV28,13,TRBD1,ASHTRHRGRETQY
TRBV5-4,11,-,ASSSTPQETQY
TRBV2,12,TRBD1,ASRRDSMGEKLF
TRBV6-5,14,TRBD2,ASSYSGLAGADTQY
TRBV9,14,TRBD1,ASSVDGTVPNTEAF
TRBV12-2,14,-,ASRHIQWRNTDTQY
TRBV5-6,13,-,ASSRRDRNNQPQH
TRBV5-1,11,TRBD1,ASSLNRGETQY
TRBV19,14,-,ASSMKGSGLFYGYT
TRBV2,11,TRBD2,ASWSGSSDEQF
TRBV19,10,-,ASTISGNTIY
TRBV6-5,12,-,ASSYSRGTDTQY
TRBV30,11,TRBD1,AWAPGTDLSYT
TRBV10-3,13,-,AISDGISGANVLT
TRBV5-4,12,-,ASSLGQGGEKLF
TRBV25-1,12,-,ASSPGQYTGELF
TRBV30,13,TRBD1,AWTRGTGGGETQY
TRBV5-1,7,TRBD1,ARQGAAF
TRBV9,15,-,ASSSATRGVDTGELF
TRBV28,13,TRBD1,ASSPYTGGIEKLF
TRBV10-3,12,-,AISDTGLNQPQH
TRBV6-1,12,TRBD1,ASSEQGAAGELF
TRBV11-2,12,TRBD1,ASSLVDRGNEQF
TRBV25-1,10,-,ASSESGVLQY
TRBV28,14,TRBD1,ASRSTPGQGDGTIY
TRBV27,11,-,ASSLGRVYEQY
TRBV5-4,13,-,ASSSAVGRYNEQF
TRBV28,11,TRBD1,ASTSTGGYEQY
TRBV10-3,13,TRBD1,ATTGTGGDTGELF
TRBV19,13,TRBD2,ASSVSGSHTGELF
TRBV9,14,TRBD1,ASSVEGTGFADTQY
TRBV5-1,13,TRBD2,ASSLGLADSYEQY
TRBV27,10,-,ASSSGVYEQY
TRBV10-3,14,TRBD1,AISESPYQGDLNMY
TRBV5-1,13,TRBD2,ASSLYSGTLYEQY
TRBV30,15,TRBD2,AWRIRTSGRPPGELF
TRBV5-5,13,-,ASSLNSRMLAEAF
TRBV11-2,14,TRBD1,ASSLSRDRYYNEQF
TRBV9,12,-,ASSVVTGNTEAF